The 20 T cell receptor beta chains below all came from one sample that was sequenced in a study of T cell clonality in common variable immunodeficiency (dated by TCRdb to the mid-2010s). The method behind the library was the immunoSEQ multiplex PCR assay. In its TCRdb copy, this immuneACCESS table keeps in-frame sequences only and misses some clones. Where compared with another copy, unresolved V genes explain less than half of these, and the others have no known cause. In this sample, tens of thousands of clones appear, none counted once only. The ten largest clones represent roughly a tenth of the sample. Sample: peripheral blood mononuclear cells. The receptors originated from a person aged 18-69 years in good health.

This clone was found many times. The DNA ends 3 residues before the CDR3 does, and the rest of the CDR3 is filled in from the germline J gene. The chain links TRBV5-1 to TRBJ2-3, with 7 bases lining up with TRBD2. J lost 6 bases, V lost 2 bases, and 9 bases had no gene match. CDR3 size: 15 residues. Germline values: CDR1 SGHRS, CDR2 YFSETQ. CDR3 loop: CASSFTSAPTDTQYF. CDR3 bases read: TGCGCCAGCAGCTTTACTAGCGCCCCCACGGATACG.

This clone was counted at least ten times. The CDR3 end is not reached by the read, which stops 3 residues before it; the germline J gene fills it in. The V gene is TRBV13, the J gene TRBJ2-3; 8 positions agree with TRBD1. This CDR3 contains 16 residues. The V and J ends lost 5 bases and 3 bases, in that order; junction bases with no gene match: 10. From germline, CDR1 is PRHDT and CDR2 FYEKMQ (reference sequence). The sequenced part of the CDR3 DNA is TGTGCCAGCAGCCCAGGGACAGGCCTTGCGACAGATACG. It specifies CASSPGTGLATDT. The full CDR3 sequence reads CASSPGTGLATDTQYF.

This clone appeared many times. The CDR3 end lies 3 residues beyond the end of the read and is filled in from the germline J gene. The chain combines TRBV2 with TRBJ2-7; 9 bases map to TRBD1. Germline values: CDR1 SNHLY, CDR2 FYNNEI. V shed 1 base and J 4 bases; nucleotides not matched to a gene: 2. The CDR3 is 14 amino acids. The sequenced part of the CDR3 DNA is TGTGCCAGCAGTGAAGGGACAGGGGAGTACGAG. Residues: CASSEGTGEYE. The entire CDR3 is CASSEGTGEYEQYF. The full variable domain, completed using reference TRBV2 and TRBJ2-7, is EPEVTQTPSHQVTQMGQEVILRCVPISNHLYFYWYRQILGQKVEFLVSFYNNEISEKSEIFDDQFSVERPDGSNFTLKIRSTKLEDSAMYFCASSEGTGEYEQYFGPGTRLTVT.

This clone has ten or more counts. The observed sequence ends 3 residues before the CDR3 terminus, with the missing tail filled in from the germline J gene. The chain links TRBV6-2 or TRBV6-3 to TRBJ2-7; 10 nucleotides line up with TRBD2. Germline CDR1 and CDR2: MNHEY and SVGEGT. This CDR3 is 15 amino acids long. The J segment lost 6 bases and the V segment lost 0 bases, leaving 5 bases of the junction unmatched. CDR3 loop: CASSYSQRGGREQYF. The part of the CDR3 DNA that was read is TGTGCCAGCAGTTACTCTCAGCGGGGGGGCCGCGAG.

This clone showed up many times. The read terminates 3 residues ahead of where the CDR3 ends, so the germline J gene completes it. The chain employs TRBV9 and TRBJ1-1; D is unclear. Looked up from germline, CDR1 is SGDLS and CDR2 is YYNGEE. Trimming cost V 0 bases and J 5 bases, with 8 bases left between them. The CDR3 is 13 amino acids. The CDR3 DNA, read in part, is TGTGCCAGCAGCGTAGCCAGAGGGACTGAA. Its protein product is CASSVARGTE. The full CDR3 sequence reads CASSVARGTEAFF.

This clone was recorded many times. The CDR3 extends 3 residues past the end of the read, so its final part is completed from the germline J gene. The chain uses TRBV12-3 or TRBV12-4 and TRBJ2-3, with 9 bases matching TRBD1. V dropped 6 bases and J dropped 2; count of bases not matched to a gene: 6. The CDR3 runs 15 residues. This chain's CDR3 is CASSPGTGYTDTQYF. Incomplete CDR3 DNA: TGTGCCAGCAGCCCCGGGACAGGGTACACAGATACG.

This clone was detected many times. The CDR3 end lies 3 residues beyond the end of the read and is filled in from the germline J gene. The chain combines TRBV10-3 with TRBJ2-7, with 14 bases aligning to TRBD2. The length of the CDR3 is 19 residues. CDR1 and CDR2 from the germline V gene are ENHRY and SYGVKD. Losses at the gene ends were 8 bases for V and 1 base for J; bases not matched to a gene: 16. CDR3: CAIPGGMTSGGATSYEQYF. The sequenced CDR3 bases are TGTGCCATCCCAGGGGGGATGACTAGCGGGGGGGCTACGTCCTACGAG.

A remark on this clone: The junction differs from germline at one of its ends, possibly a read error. The CDR3 loop reads CASRAGQGRNAEAFF. The DNA read from the CDR3 is TGCGCCAGCAGGGCGGGACAGGGCCGGAACGCTGAA. The chain uses TRBV5-1 and TRBJ1-1, with TRBD1 matching over 9 bases. From the germline J gene comes the end of the CDR3, since the read stops 3 residues before it. Germline assignment: CDR1 SGHRS and CDR2 YFSETQ. The CDR3 has 15 amino acids.

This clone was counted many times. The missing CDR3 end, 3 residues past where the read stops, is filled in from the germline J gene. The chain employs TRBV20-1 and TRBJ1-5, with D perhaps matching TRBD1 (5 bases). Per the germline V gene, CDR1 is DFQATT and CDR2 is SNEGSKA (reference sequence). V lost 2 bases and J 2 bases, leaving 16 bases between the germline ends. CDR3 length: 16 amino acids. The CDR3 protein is CSARIRQGSGNQPQHF. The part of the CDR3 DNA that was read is TGCAGTGCTAGAATTCGGCAGGGAAGTGGCAATCAGCCC.

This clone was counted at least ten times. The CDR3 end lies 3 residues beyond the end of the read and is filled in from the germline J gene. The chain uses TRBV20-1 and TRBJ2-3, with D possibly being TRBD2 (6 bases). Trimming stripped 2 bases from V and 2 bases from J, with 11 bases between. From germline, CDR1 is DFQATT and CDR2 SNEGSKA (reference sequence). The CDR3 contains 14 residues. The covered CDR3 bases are TGCAGTGCTAGACCGGGGGAGTACACAGATACG. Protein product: CSARPGEYTDT. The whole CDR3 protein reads CSARPGEYTDTQYF.

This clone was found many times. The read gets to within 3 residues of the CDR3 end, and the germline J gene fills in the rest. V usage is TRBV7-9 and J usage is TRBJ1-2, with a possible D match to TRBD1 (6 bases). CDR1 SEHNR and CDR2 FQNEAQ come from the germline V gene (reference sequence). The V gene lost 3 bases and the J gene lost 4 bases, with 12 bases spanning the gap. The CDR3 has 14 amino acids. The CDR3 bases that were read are TGTGCCAGCAGCTTCGGCCCAGGGGCCTATGGC. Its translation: CASSFGPGAYG. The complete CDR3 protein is CASSFGPGAYGYTF.

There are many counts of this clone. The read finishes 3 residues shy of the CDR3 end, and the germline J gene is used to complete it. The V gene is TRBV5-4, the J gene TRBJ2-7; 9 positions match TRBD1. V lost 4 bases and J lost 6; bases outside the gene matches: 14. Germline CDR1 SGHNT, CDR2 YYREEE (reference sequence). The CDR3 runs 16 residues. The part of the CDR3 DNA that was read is TGTGCCAGCAGCAGAGGGACAGGGCTTCGTAAGGCCGAG. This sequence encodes CASSRGTGLRKAE. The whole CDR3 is CASSRGTGLRKAEQYF.

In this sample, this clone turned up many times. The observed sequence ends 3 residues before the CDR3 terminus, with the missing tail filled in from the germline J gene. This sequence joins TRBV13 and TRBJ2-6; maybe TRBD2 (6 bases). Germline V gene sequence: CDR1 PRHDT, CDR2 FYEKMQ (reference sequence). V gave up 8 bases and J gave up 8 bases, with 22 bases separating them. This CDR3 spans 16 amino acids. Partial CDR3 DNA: TGTGCCAGCCGAGGCGGGGCCACGCTTGGTTCCAACGTC. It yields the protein CASRGGATLGSNV. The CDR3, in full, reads CASRGGATLGSNVLTF.

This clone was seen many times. The CDR3 bases that were read are TGTGCCAGCAGCTTAACAGGGCAATCACCC. Translating it yields CASSLTGQSP. The whole CDR3 region reads CASSLTGQSPLHF. The chain recombines TRBV7-9 with TRBJ1-6; D is possibly TRBD1 (6 bases). Read data end 3 residues before the CDR3 end; the end is taken from the germline J gene. Germline lookup yields CDR1 SEHNR and CDR2 FQNEAQ (reference sequence). V lost 2 bases and J 10 bases, leaving 9 bases between the germline ends. The CDR3 is 13 residues long.

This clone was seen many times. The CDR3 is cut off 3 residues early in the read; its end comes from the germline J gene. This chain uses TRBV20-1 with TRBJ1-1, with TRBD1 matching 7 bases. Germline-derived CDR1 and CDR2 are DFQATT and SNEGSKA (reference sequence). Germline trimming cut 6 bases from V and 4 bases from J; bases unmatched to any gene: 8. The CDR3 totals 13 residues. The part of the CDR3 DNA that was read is TGCAGTGCCGCTCAAGGACAGGTCACTGAA. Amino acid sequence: CSAAQGQVTE. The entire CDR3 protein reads CSAAQGQVTEAFF.

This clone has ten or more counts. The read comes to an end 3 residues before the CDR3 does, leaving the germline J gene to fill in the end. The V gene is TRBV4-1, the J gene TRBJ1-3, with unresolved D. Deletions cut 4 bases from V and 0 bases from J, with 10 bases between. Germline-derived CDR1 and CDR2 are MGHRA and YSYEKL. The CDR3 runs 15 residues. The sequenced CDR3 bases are TGCGCCAGCAGCCCATTACTCTTCTCTGGAAACACC. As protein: CASSPLLFSGNT. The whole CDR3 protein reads CASSPLLFSGNTIYF.

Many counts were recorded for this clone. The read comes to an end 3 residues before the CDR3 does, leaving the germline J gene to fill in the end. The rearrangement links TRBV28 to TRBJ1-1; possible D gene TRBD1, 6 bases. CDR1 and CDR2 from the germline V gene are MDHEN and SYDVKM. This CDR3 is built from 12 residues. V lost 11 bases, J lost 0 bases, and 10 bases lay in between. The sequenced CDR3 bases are TGTGCCTCACAGGGCATGAACACTGAA. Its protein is CASQGMNTE. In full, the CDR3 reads CASQGMNTEAFF.

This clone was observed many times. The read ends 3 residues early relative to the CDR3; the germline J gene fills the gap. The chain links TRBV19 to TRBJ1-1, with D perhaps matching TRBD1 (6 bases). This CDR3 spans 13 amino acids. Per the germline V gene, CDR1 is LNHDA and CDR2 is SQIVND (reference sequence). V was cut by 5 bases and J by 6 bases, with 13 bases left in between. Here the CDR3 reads CASSVGTGSEAFF. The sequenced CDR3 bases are TGTGCCAGTAGTGTAGGAACAGGGTCTGAA.

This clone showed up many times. CDR3 region: CASSELAGWEDYEQYF. CDR3 DNA (partial): TGTGCCAGCAGTGAACTAGCGGGATGGGAAGACTACGAG. This chain uses TRBV2 with TRBJ2-7, with TRBD2 matching 9 bases. The read stops 3 residues short of the end of the CDR3; the missing end is completed from the germline J gene. The CDR3 runs to 16 residues. The J segment lost 3 bases and the V segment lost 2 bases, leaving 8 bases of the junction unmatched. CDR1 is SNHLY, CDR2 FYNNEI, per germline.

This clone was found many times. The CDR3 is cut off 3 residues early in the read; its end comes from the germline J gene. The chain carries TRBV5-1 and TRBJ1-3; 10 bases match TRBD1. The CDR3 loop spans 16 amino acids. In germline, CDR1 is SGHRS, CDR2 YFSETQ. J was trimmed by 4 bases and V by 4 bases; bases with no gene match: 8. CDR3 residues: CASSATGQGLGNTIYF. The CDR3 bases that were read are TGCGCCAGCAGCGCGACGGGACAGGGGTTAGGAAACACC.